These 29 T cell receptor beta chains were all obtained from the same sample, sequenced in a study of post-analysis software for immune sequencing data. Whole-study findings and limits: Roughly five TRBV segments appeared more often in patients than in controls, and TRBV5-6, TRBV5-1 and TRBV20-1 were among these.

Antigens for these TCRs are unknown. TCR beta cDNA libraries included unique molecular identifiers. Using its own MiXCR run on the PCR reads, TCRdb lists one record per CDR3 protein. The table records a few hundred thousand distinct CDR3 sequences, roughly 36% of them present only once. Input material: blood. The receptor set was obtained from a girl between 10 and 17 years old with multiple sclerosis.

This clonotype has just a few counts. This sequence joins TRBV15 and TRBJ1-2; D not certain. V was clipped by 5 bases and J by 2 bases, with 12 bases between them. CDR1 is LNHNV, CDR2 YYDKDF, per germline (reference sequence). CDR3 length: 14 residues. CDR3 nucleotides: TGTGCCACCAGCCCTAACGTCGAAAACTATGGCTACACCTTC. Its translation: CATSPNVENYGYTF.

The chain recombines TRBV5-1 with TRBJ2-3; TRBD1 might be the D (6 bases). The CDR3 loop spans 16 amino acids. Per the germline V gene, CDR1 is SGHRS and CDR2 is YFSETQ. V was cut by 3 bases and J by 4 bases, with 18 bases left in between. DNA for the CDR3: TGCGCCAGCAGCTCCCCGGGCCTCAGGGGCCCAGATACGCAGTATTTT. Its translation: CASSSPGLRGPDTQYF.

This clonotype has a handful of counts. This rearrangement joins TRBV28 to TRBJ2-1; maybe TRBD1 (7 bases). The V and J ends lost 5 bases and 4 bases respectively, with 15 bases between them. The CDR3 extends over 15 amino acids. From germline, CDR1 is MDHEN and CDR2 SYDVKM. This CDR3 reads CASSPGDSLYNEQFF. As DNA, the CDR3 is TGTGCCAGCAGTCCGGGGGACAGCCTATACAATGAGCAGTTCTTC. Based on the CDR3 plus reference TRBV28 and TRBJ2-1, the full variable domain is DVKVTQSSRYLVKRTGEKVFLECVQDMDHENMFWYRQDPGLGLRLIYFSYDVKMKEKGDIPEGYSVSREKKERFSLILESASTNQTSMYLCASSPGDSLYNEQFFGPGTRLTVL.

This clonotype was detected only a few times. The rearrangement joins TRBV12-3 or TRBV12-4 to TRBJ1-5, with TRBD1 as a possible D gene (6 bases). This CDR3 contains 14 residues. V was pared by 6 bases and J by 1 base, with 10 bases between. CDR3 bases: TGTGCCAGCAGCACAGGGACAAGCAATCAGCCCCAGCATTTT. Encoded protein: CASSTGTSNQPQHF.

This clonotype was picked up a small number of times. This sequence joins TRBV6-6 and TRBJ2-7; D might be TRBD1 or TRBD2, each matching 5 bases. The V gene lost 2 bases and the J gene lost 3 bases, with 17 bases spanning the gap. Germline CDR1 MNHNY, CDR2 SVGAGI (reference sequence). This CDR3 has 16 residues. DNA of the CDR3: TGTGCCAGCAGTTACCGAGGGACGGCATACGACTACGAGCAGTACTTC. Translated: CASSYRGTAYDYEQYF.

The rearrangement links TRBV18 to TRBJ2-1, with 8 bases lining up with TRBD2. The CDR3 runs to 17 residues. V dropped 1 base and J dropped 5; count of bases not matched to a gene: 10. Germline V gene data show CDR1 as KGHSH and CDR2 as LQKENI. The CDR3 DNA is TGTGCCAGCTCACCACTACCCGGGGGGGTTGCGCACAATGAGCAGTTCTTC. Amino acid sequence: CASSPLPGGVAHNEQFF.

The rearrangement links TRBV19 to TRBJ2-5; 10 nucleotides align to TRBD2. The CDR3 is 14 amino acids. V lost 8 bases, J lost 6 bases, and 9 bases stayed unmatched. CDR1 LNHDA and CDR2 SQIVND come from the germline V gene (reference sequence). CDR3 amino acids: CASSLAGGWKTQYF. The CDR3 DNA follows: TGTGCCAGTTCCTTAGCGGGGGGCTGGAAGACCCAGTACTTC. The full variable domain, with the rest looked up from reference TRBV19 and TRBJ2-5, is DGGITQSPKYLFRKEGQNVTLSCEQNLNHDAMYWYRQDPGQGLRLIYYSQIVNDFQKGDIAEGYSVSREKKESFPLTVTSAQKNPTAFYLCASSLAGGWKTQYFGPGTRLLVL.

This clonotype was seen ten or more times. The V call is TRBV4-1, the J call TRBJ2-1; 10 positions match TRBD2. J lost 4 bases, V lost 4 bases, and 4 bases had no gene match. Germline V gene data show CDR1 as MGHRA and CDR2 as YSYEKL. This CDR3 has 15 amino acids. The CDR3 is CASSPSGGGYNEQFF. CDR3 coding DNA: TGCGCCAGCAGCCCGAGCGGGGGGGGATACAATGAGCAGTTCTTC.

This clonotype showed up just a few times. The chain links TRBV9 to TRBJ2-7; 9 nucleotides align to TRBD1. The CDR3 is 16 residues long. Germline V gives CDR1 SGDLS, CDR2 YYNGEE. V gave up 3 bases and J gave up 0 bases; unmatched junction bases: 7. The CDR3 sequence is CASSEEAGQGSYEQYF. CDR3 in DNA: TGTGCCAGCAGCGAGGAGGCGGGACAGGGCTCCTACGAGCAGTACTTC.

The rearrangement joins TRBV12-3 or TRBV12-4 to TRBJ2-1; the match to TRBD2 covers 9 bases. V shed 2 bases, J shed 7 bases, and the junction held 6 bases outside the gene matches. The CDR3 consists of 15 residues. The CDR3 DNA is TGTGCCAGCAGTTTAATTGGCGGGGGGGCGAATGAGCAGTTCTTC. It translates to CASSLIGGGANEQFF.

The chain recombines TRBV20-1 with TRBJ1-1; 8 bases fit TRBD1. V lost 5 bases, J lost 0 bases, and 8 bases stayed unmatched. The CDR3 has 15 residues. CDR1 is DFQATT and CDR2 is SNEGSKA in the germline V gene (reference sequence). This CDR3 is CSAAPGQDMNTEAFF. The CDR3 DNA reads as TGCAGTGCTGCTCCGGGACAGGACATGAACACTGAAGCTTTCTTT.

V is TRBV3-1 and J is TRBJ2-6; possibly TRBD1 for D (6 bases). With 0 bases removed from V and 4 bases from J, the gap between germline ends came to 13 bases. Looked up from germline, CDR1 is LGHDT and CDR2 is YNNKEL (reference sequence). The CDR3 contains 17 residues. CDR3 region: CASSQDEGGTGANVLTF. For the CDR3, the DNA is TGTGCCAGCAGCCAAGATGAAGGGGGTACCGGGGCCAACGTCCTGACTTTC.

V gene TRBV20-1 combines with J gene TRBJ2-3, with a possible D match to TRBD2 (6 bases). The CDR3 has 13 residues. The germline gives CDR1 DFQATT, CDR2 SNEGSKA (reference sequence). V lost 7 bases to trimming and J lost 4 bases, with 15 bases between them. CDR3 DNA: TGCAGTGTGGTAGCGGAGAGCCCAGATACGCAGTATTTT. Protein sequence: CSVVAESPDTQYF.

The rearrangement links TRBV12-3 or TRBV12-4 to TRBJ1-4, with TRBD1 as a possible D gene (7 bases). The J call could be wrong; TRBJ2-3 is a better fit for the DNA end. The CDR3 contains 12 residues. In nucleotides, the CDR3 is TGTGCCAGCAGTTTGCGGGACAGAAGACAGTATTTT. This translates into CASSLRDRRQYF.

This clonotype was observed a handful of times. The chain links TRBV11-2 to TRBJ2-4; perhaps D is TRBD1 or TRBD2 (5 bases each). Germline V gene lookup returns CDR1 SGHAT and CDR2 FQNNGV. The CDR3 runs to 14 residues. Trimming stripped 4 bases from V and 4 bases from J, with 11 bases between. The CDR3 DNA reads TGTGCCAGCAGCTGGGGGACCGCAAAAAACATTCAGTACTTC. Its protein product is CASSWGTAKNIQYF.

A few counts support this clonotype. CDR3 sequence reads: CASSLTGVSDYGYTF. CDR3 DNA: TGTGCCAGCAGTTTAACTGGAGTCAGCGACTATGGCTACACCTTC. V gene TRBV28 combines with J gene TRBJ1-2; no clear D gene. The CDR3 covers 15 residues. Germline V gene data show CDR1 as MDHEN and CDR2 as SYDVKM. Trimming cost V 2 bases and J 3 bases, with 13 bases left between them.

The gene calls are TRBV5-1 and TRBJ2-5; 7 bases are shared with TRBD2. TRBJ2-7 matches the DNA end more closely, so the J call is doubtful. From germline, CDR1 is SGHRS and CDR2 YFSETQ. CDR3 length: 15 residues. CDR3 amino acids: CASSPIPGGTDEQYF. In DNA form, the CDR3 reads TGCGCCAGCTCCCCGATACCCGGGGGGACTGACGAGCAGTACTTC.

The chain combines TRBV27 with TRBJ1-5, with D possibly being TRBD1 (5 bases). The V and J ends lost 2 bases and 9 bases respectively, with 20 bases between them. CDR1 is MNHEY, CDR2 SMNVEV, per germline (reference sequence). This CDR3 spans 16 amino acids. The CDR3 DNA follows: TGTGCCAGCAGTTTAACGGGCGACAGTCGCTTAGGGCCCCAGCATTTT. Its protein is CASSLTGDSRLGPQHF.

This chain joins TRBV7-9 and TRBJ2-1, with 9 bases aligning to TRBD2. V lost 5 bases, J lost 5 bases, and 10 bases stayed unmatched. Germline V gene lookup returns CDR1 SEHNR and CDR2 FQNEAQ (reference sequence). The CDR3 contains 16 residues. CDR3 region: CASSQSGTSFNNEQFF. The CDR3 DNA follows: TGTGCCAGCAGCCAGAGCGGGACTAGCTTTAACAATGAGCAGTTCTTC. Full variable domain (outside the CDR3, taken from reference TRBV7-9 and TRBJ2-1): DTGVSQNPRHKITKRGQNVTFRCDPISEHNRLYWYRQTLGQGPEFLTYFQNEAQLEKSRLLSDRFSAERPKGSFSTLEIQRTEQGDSAMYLCASSQSGTSFNNEQFFGPGTRLTVL.

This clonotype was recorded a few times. CDR3 sequence: CAWSVQGGDNSPLHF. In DNA, the CDR3 is TGTGCCTGGAGTGTACAGGGAGGAGATAATTCACCCCTCCACTTT. The chain has TRBV30 and TRBJ1-6; D is possibly TRBD1 (6 bases). The V gene's germline CDR1 is GTSNPN and CDR2 SVGIG (reference sequence). This CDR3 has 15 amino acids. V was trimmed by 0 bases and J by 5 bases, leaving 11 bases between them.

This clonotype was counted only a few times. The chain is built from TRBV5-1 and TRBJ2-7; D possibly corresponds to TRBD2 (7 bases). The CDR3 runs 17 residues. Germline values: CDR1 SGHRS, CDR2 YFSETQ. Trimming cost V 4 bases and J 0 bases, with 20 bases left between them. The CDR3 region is CASSALQGRGPSYEQYF. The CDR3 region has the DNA TGCGCCAGCAGCGCCCTACAAGGGCGGGGGCCCTCCTACGAGCAGTACTTC. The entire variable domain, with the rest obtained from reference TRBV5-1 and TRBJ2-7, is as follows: KAGVTQTPRYLIKTRGQQVTLSCSPISGHRSVSWYQQTPGQGLQFLFEYFSETQRNKGNFPGRFSGRQFSNSRSEMNVSTLELGDSALYLCASSALQGRGPSYEQYFGPGTRLTVT.

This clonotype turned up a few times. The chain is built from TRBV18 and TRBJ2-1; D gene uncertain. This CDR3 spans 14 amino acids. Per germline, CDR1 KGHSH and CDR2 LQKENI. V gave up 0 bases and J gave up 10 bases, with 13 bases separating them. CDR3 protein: CASSPPPPQWEQFF. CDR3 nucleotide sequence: TGTGCCAGCTCACCACCTCCTCCGCAATGGGAGCAGTTCTTC.

The CDR3 bases are TGTGCCAGCAGCCGGGGCCACGGGGAGGCCAACGTCCTGACTTTC. This gives the protein CASSRGHGEANVLTF. The chain couples TRBV6-5 to TRBJ2-6; D could derive from TRBD1 or TRBD2 (5 bases each). Germline CDR1 is MNHEY and CDR2 is SVGAGI. V lost 6 bases to trimming and J lost 6 bases, with 15 bases between them. The CDR3 totals 15 residues.

The CDR3 sequence is CASRYLEAKNIQYF. In DNA, the CDR3 is TGTGCCAGCAGATACCTTGAGGCCAAAAACATTCAGTACTTC. This chain connects TRBV5-5 to TRBJ2-7; unclear D gene. The J call may be in error: the DNA end matches TRBJ2-4 better. This CDR3 spans 14 amino acids. Germline V gene data show CDR1 as SGHKS and CDR2 as YYEKEE (reference sequence).

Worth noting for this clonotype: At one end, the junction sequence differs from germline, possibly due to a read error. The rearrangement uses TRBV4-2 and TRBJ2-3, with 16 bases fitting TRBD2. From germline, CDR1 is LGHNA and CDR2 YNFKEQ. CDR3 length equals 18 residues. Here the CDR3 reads CASGHEGLAGGSTDTQYF. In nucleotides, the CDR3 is TGTGCCAGCGGCCACGAGGGACTAGCGGGGGGGAGCACAGATACGCAGTATTTT.

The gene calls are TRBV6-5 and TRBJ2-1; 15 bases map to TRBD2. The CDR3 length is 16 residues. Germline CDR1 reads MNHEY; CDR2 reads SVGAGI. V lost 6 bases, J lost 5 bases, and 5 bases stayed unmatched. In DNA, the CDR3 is TGTGCCAGCAGCTCCGGACTAGCGGGGGGGCACAATGAGCAGTTCTTC. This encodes CASSSGLAGGHNEQFF.

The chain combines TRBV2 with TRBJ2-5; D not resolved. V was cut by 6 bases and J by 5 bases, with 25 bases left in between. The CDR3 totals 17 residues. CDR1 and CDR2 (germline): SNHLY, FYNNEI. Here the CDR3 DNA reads TGTGCCAGCAGCCCCGAAGGCAGGTTGCTAGTAATGGAGACCCAGTACTTC. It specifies CASSPEGRLLVMETQYF.

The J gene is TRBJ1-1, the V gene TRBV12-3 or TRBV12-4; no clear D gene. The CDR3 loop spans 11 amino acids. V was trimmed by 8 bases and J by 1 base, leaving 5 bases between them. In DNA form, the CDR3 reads TGTGCCAGCGGGAGGAACACTGAAGCTTTCTTT. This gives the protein CASGRNTEAFF.

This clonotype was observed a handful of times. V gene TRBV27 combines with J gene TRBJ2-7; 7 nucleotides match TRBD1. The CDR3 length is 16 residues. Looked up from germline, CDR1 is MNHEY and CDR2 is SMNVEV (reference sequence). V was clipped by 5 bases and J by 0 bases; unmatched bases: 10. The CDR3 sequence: CASSPPLTGSSYEQYF. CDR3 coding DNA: TGTGCCAGCAGTCCGCCCCTGACAGGGAGCTCCTACGAGCAGTACTTC.